The clone carrying this TCR beta chain was seen a handful of times. The target antigen is unknown. This sample also contains other DNA sequences that code for the same CDR3. This record belongs to a study of beta chain features in type 1 diabetes. Overall study context: Researchers looked at 107,917,701 sorted cells across all samples. Findings of the study overall: Over-representation of high TCR-expressing cells was a possible consequence of cDNA sequencing. Within the patient group, naive, central memory and Treg TCRB repertoires appeared more similar to each other than within healthy donors.

The authors reverse transcribed all of the isolated RNA, so sequencing captured expressed TCRB transcripts. Here immunoSEQ multiplex PCR was the method, and the copy in TCRdb shows in-frame clones only, minus some. The sample lists about 340,000 clones, roughly 8% occurring once. Every donor had blood drawn once into heparin, around 120 mL on average. The CDR3 is 14 residues long. Germline assignment: CDR1 SGHTA and CDR2 FQGNSA. V was cut by 2 bases and J by 0 bases, with 7 bases left in between. The chain joins TRBV7-2 to TRBJ1-1; tentative D call: TRBD1 (5 bases). The sample was central memory CD4+ T cells from blood. The receptor's source is a woman under 30 in good health. The CDR3 DNA sequence: TGTGCCAGCAGCTTAACGGGGCTGAACACTGAAGCTTTCTTT. This gives the protein CASSLTGLNTEAFF.